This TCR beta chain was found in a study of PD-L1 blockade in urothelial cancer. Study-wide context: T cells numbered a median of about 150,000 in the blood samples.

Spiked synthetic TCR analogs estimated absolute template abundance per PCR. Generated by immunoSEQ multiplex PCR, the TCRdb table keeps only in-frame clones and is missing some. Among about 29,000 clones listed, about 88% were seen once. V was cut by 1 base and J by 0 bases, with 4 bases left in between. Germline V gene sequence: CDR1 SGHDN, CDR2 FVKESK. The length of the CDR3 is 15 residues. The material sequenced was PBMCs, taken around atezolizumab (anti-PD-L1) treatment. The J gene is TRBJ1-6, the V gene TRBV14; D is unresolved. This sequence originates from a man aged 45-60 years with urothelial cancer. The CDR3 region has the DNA TGTGCCAGCAGCCAAGGCGGCTCCTATAATTCACCCCTCCACTTT. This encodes CASSQGGSYNSPLHF.